These 28 T cell receptor beta chains originate from one sample sequenced in a study of blood T cells in healthy people across ages. A J-beta primer mix and a sample-barcoded 5' primer were used in a second PCR of about 7 to 12 cycles. TCRdb processed the 5' RACE reads anew with MiXCR; each CDR3 protein has one entry. The sample consists of 800,000 to 950,000 distinct CDR3 sequences, roughly 28% of them appearing once. These data were also reused for a study on T cells of mothers and their children.

Sequenced material: blood. These receptors originate from a woman in her thirties or forties in good health.

A note on this clonotype: Being one base from a much bigger clone, this may be a read error. CDR3 in DNA: TGTGCCAGCAGCTTAATCGGGGGGATCTCCTACGAGCAGTACGTC. Amino acids: CASSLIGGISYEQYV. The V call is TRBV11-2, the J call TRBJ2-7, with TRBD2 matching 7 bases. J was trimmed by 0 bases and V by 2 bases; bases with no gene match: 4. This CDR3 spans 15 amino acids. The germline V gene encodes CDR1 SGHAT and CDR2 FQNNGV.

J is TRBJ2-4 and V is TRBV3-1; 8 positions match TRBD1. The CDR3 consists of 12 residues. The germline V gene encodes CDR1 LGHDT and CDR2 YNNKEL (reference sequence). With 5 bases clipped from V and 13 bases from J, the junction kept 7 bases outside the gene matches. The CDR3 DNA is TGTGCCAGCAGCTCCCAACAGGGGGTGCAGTACTTC. Amino acid sequence: CASSSQQGVQYF.

As regards this clonotype: The junction departs from germline at one end; a sequencing error may be responsible. The V gene is TRBV5-4, the J gene TRBJ1-3, with no clear D. Germline values: CDR1 SGHNT, CDR2 YYREEE (reference sequence). The length of the CDR3 is 15 residues. The CDR3 nucleotides read TGTGCCAGCAGCTTTGGGGAGTCGCCTGGATACACCATATATTTT. Protein product: CASSFGESPGYTIYF.

This clonotype has a count of ten or more. The chain is built from TRBV27 and TRBJ2-7; D unresolved. The V gene's germline CDR1 is MNHEY and CDR2 SMNVEV (reference sequence). Trimming removed 1 base at V and 6 bases at J, with 16 bases between. The CDR3 covers 15 residues. The CDR3 DNA is TGTGCCAGCAGTTTATTTAAAAGACACCGACCCGAGCAGTACTTC. This sequence encodes CASSLFKRHRPEQYF.

This clonotype was found many times. The rearrangement links TRBV9 to TRBJ2-7; 11 bases match TRBD1. Germline values: CDR1 SGDLS, CDR2 YYNGEE. Germline trimming cut 3 bases from V and 5 bases from J; bases unmatched to any gene: 7. CDR3 length: 15 residues. The CDR3 sequence is CASSAGQGVSHEQYF. CDR3 DNA sequence: TGTGCCAGCAGCGCGGGACAGGGGGTGAGCCACGAGCAGTACTTC.

The chain carries TRBV20-1 and TRBJ1-5, with 9 nucleotides matching TRBD1. The V gene end was trimmed by 1 base and the J gene end by 10 bases; junction bases not matched to a gene: 8. Germline V gene lookup returns CDR1 DFQATT and CDR2 SNEGSKA (reference sequence). This CDR3 is built from 14 residues. CDR3 sequence reads: CSARVGTGSGPQHF. CDR3 coding DNA: TGCAGTGCTAGAGTGGGGACAGGGAGTGGTCCCCAGCATTTT.

The chain joins TRBV29-1 to TRBJ1-1; TRBD1 might be the D (6 bases). Germline assignment: CDR1 SQVTM and CDR2 ANQGSEA. The length of the CDR3 is 13 residues. V was shortened by 6 bases and J by 1 base, with 12 bases between the two germline ends. The CDR3 loop is CSVGRGPNTEAFF. In DNA form, the CDR3 reads TGCAGCGTAGGACGGGGGCCGAACACTGAAGCTTTCTTT.

The chain links TRBV3-1 to TRBJ2-3; perhaps TRBD1 as D (6 bases). Between the trimmed V and J ends, which lost 4 bases and 0 bases, there was a span of 14 bases. CDR1 LGHDT and CDR2 YNNKEL come from the germline V gene (reference sequence). CDR3 length equals 16 residues. The CDR3 reads CASSRSTGRSTDTQYF. As DNA, the CDR3 is TGTGCCAGCAGCCGTTCTACAGGGCGTAGCACAGATACGCAGTATTTT.

The chain employs TRBV15 and TRBJ1-2; possible D gene TRBD1, 6 bases. Looked up from germline, CDR1 is LNHNV and CDR2 is YYDKDF (reference sequence). There are 14 residues in the CDR3. V lost 8 bases and J 4 bases, leaving 17 bases between the germline ends. CDR3 sequence: CATGAGQIAYGYTF. CDR3 coding DNA: TGTGCCACCGGCGCAGGACAGATCGCCTATGGCTACACCTTC.

This clonotype was detected many times. The CDR3 spells CASKPQGRQGYEQYF. The CDR3 DNA reads as TGTGCCAGCAAACCTCAGGGCAGGCAGGGCTACGAGCAGTACTTC. The chain combines TRBV6-2 or TRBV6-3 with TRBJ2-7, with a weak D call TRBD1 (5 bases). Germline lookup yields CDR1 MNHEY and CDR2 SVGEGT. The length of the CDR3 is 15 residues. The ends were cut back, 7 bases at V and 3 bases at J, with 19 bases in the middle.

This chain connects TRBV9 to TRBJ1-1; D is uncertain. Between the trimmed V and J ends, which lost 2 bases and 1 base, there was a span of 6 bases. Germline CDR1 and CDR2: SGDLS and YYNGEE. The CDR3 has 13 residues. CDR3 in amino acids: CASSVQWNTEAFF. DNA of the CDR3: TGTGCCAGCAGCGTTCAGTGGAACACTGAAGCTTTCTTT. Using reference TRBV9 and TRBJ1-1 for the parts outside the CDR3, the full variable domain is DSGVTQTPKHLITATGQRVTLRCSPRSGDLSVYWYQQSLDQGLQFLIQYYNGEERAKGNILERFSAQQFPDLHSELNLSSLELGDSALYFCASSVQWNTEAFFGQGTRLTVV.

The gene calls are TRBV7-2 and TRBJ2-3; D not resolved. The germline V and J ends were trimmed by 4 bases and 4 bases, with 12 bases remaining between them. Germline lookup yields CDR1 SGHTA and CDR2 FQGNSA. The CDR3 contains 14 residues. CDR3 in DNA: TGTGCCAGCAGCTCCCGAGAGTTCGCAGATACGCAGTATTTT. Its translation is CASSSREFADTQYF.

This clonotype showed up many times. The rearrangement joins TRBV29-1 to TRBJ2-3; D possibly uses TRBD1 or TRBD2 (5 bases each). CDR1 and CDR2 (germline): SQVTM, ANQGSEA. The CDR3 sequence is 12 residues long. V lost 8 bases and J lost 2, with 11 bases in between. This CDR3 is CSPLGVTDTQYF. In DNA, the CDR3 is TGCAGCCCACTGGGGGTCACAGATACGCAGTATTTT.

The chain links TRBV20-1 to TRBJ2-1, with 7 nucleotides matching TRBD2. The length of the CDR3 is 15 residues. After removal of 5 bases from V and 0 bases from J, the junction contained 7 bases not matched to a gene. CDR1 and CDR2 from the germline V gene are DFQATT and SNEGSKA (reference sequence). CDR3: CSALLAEHSYNEQFF. The CDR3 DNA sequence: TGCAGTGCTCTCCTAGCGGAACACTCCTACAATGAGCAGTTCTTC.

This clonotype was recorded at least ten times. J is TRBJ2-5 and V is TRBV20-1; D ambiguous. The CDR3 has 16 residues. Germline-derived CDR1 and CDR2 are DFQATT and SNEGSKA (reference sequence). Trimming took 0 bases from V and 1 from J, leaving 15 bases between them. The CDR3 here is CSARDVSQSFQETQYF. In nucleotides, the CDR3 is TGCAGTGCTAGAGATGTATCACAGAGCTTCCAAGAGACCCAGTACTTC.

This clonotype was seen a single time. The rearrangement uses TRBV27 and TRBJ2-1, with 8 positions matching TRBD1. Per the germline V gene, CDR1 is MNHEY and CDR2 is SMNVEV (reference sequence). This CDR3 region has 16 residues. V shed 5 bases, J shed 13 bases, and the junction held 19 bases outside the gene matches. The CDR3 coding sequence is TGTGCCAGCAGTCCAGGACAGGGCCTTCGGCAAGAGACCCAGTTCTTC. It codes for CASSPGQGLRQETQFF.

The chain uses TRBV5-8 and TRBJ2-1, with D perhaps TRBD1 (6 bases). Germline V gene sequence: CDR1 SGHTS, CDR2 YDEGEE. The CDR3 is made up of 16 amino acids. V lost 7 bases and J 4 bases, leaving 21 bases between the germline ends. The CDR3 bases are TGTGCCAGCGCCGACAGGCACTCCTTGGGATACAATGAGCAGTTCTTC. This encodes CASADRHSLGYNEQFF.

The chain uses TRBV20-1 and TRBJ1-4; D not resolved. The V gene lost 0 bases and the J gene lost 7 bases, with 12 bases spanning the gap. The CDR3 sequence is 14 residues long. The germline V gene has CDR1 DFQATT and CDR2 SNEGSKA (reference sequence). The CDR3 region has the DNA TGCAGTGCTAGAGATATCCTATCAGGTGAAAAACTGTTTTTT. Encoded protein: CSARDILSGEKLFF.

A few counts support this clonotype. The chain has TRBV28 and TRBJ1-1; TRBD1 agrees at 8 bases. The CDR3 is made up of 14 amino acids. Germline V gene lookup returns CDR1 MDHEN and CDR2 SYDVKM. Germline trimming cut 6 bases from V and 0 bases from J; bases unmatched to any gene: 3. The CDR3: CASRTGAMNTEAFF. CDR3 in DNA: TGTGCCAGCAGGACAGGGGCTATGAACACTGAAGCTTTCTTT. The full variable domain, with the rest looked up from reference TRBV28 and TRBJ1-1, is DVKVTQSSRYLVKRTGEKVFLECVQDMDHENMFWYRQDPGLGLRLIYFSYDVKMKEKGDIPEGYSVSREKKERFSLILESASTNQTSMYLCASRTGAMNTEAFFGQGTRLTVV.

Regarding this clonotype: Since a much larger clone is just one base distant, this may be a read error. This chain connects TRBV28 to TRBJ1-6; TRBD1 might be the D (5 bases). Germline V CDR1 and CDR2: MDHEN, SYDVKM. Between the trimmed V and J ends, which lost 8 bases and 9 bases, there was a span of 17 bases. The CDR3 spans 14 residues. The CDR3 DNA sequence: TGTGCCAGCCGAACACCACACAGGAGTTCACCCCTCCACTTT. It is translated as CASRTPHRSSPLHF.

This clonotype was observed many times. The rearrangement joins TRBV12-3 or TRBV12-4 to TRBJ2-1; D not certain. The germline V and J ends were trimmed by 8 bases and 5 bases, with 4 bases remaining between them. The CDR3 contains 10 residues. CDR3 protein: CASGNNEQFF. The CDR3 region has the DNA TGTGCCAGCGGGAACAATGAGCAGTTCTTC.

The chain employs TRBV2 and TRBJ2-2; 10 positions agree with TRBD1. This CDR3 comprises 15 residues. V lost 4 bases, J lost 6 bases, and 5 bases stayed unmatched. Looked up from germline, CDR1 is SNHLY and CDR2 is FYNNEI. CDR3 coding DNA: TGTGCCAGCAGTGGACAGGGGGCAATCTCCGGGGAGCTGTTTTTT. It specifies CASSGQGAISGELFF.

The chain uses TRBV18 and TRBJ1-2; D possibly corresponds to TRBD1 (5 bases). The CDR3 is 13 amino acids. Germline CDR1 KGHSH, CDR2 LQKENI. V dropped 3 bases and J dropped 3 bases, with 8 bases sitting between them. DNA for the CDR3: TGTGCCAGCTCACCCGACAGTGACTATGGCTACACCTTC. Residues: CASSPDSDYGYTF.

This clonotype occurred many times. The genes are TRBV6-2 or TRBV6-3 and TRBJ2-4, with a tentative D call TRBD1 (5 bases). Deletions cut 4 bases from V and 1 base from J, with 5 bases between. Germline loops: CDR1 MNHEY, CDR2 SVGEGT. The CDR3 runs to 13 residues. The CDR3 bases are TGTGCCAGCAGTTCAGGGGCCAAAAACATTCAGTACTTC. Protein product: CASSSGAKNIQYF.

V gene TRBV28 combines with J gene TRBJ2-5; TRBD1 agrees at 12 bases. Germline CDR1 reads MDHEN; CDR2 reads SYDVKM. The CDR3 is 16 residues long. Trimming at V came to 5 bases and at J to 6 bases, leaving 10 bases not matched to a gene. The DNA for the CDR3 is TGTGCCAGCAGTCAAACCGGGACAGGGGGCTTGAAGACCCAGTACTTC. Its protein is CASSQTGTGGLKTQYF. Full variable domain (remainder filled in from reference TRBV28 and TRBJ2-5): DVKVTQSSRYLVKRTGEKVFLECVQDMDHENMFWYRQDPGLGLRLIYFSYDVKMKEKGDIPEGYSVSREKKERFSLILESASTNQTSMYLCASSQTGTGGLKTQYFGPGTRLLVL.

V usage is TRBV7-2 and J usage is TRBJ2-4, with 11 positions matching TRBD2. The V and J ends lost 5 bases and 6 bases, in that order; junction bases with no gene match: 12. The CDR3 loop spans 17 amino acids. Germline lookup yields CDR1 SGHTA and CDR2 FQGNSA. CDR3 protein: CASSPLWASGGRNIQYF. CDR3 nucleotide sequence: TGTGCCAGCAGCCCTCTTTGGGCTAGCGGGGGGAGAAACATTCAGTACTTC.

A word on this clonotype: A much larger clone differs from this one at a single base, so this may be a read error. Because the CDR3 is missing its conserved closing phenylalanine or tryptophan, this is likely a read error. The V gene is TRBV7-2, the J gene TRBJ2-7, with TRBD2 matching over 10 bases. The CDR3 has 15 residues. Trimming at V came to 5 bases and at J to 3 bases, leaving 7 bases not matched to a gene. The germline V gene has CDR1 SGHTA and CDR2 FQGNSA. As DNA, the CDR3 is TGTGCCAGCAGCGTAACGGCTAGCGGGGGCTACGAGCAGTACTAC. It specifies CASSVTASGGYEQYY.

This clonotype turned up a few times. The CDR3 loop reads CASSTVRGRTEAFF. The CDR3 DNA reads TGTGCCAGCAGCACCGTGAGGGGGCGGACTGAAGCTTTCTTT. V gene TRBV12-3 or TRBV12-4 combines with J gene TRBJ1-1; 7 nucleotides line up with TRBD1. With V trimmed by 6 bases and J by 5 bases, 9 bases remained unmatched. The CDR3 contains 14 residues.